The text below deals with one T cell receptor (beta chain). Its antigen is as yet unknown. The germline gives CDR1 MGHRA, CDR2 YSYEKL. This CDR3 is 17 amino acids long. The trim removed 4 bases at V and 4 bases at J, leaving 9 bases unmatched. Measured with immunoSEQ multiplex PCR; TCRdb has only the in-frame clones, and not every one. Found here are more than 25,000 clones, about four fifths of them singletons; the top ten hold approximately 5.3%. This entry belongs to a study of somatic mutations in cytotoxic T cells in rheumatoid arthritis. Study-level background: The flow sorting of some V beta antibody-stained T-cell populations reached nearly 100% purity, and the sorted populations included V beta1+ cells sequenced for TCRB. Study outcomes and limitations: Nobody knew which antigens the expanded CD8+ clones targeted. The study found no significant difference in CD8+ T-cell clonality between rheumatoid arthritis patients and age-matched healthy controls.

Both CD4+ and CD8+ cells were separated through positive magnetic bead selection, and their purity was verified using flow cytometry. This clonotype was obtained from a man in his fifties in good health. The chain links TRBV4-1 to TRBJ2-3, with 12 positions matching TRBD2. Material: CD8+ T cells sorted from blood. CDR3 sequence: CASSLWTSGESSDTQYF. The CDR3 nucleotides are TGCGCCAGCAGCCTATGGACTAGCGGGGAGTCGTCAGATACGCAGTATTTT.